A selection of T cell receptor beta chains follows, all from one sample in a study of CD8+ T cells in alopecia areata. Here immunoSEQ multiplex PCR was the method, and the copy in TCRdb shows in-frame clones only, minus some. Of about 210,000 clones in the sample, more than 30% were seen once. The material was CD4+ T cells sorted from blood, obtained at roughly week 30, from a patient treated with tofacitinib. These receptors came from a human donor with alopecia areata. The CDR3 runs from the conserved cysteine through the conserved F or W. The order of the fields is D gene, clone size, V gene, J gene, CDR3 DNA, CDR3 protein. A D gene is named only where the DNA matches it firmly. The size of a clone is reported for some rows only, either as once, few or many, or as a class for expanded clones.

d_call: -
clone_size: -
v_call: TRBV18
j_call: TRBJ2-3
cdr3_nt: TGTGCCAGCTCACCCACAGGGCGCACAGATACGCAGTATTTT
cdr3_aa: CASSPTGRTDTQYF

d_call: -
clone_size: -
v_call: TRBV30
j_call: TRBJ2-2
cdr3_nt: TGTGCCTGGAGAACAGCGACGAACACCGGGGAGCTGTTTTTT
cdr3_aa: CAWRTATNTGELFF

d_call: -
clone_size: -
v_call: TRBV6-5
j_call: TRBJ1-5
cdr3_nt: TGTGCCAGCAGTTACGGGGATAGCAATCAGCCCCAGCATTTT
cdr3_aa: CASSYGDSNQPQHF

d_call: -
clone_size: -
v_call: TRBV5-1
j_call: TRBJ2-7
cdr3_nt: TGCGCCAGCAGCGTTGGACTTTCCTACGAGCAGTACTTC
cdr3_aa: CASSVGLSYEQYF

d_call: -
clone_size: -
v_call: TRBV2
j_call: TRBJ2-4
cdr3_nt: TGTGCCAGCAGTTCAGGGAGATGGGGTATAAACATTCAGTACTTC
cdr3_aa: CASSSGRWGINIQYF

d_call: -
clone_size: -
v_call: TRBV18
j_call: TRBJ2-1
cdr3_nt: TGTGCCAGCTCACCCAGGGTATTCTCCTACAATGAGCAGTTCTTC
cdr3_aa: CASSPRVFSYNEQFF

d_call: -
clone_size: few
v_call: TRBV29-1
j_call: TRBJ1-1
cdr3_nt: TGCAGCGTGTCCAGGGGGAACACTGAAGCTTTCTTT
cdr3_aa: CSVSRGNTEAFF

d_call: -
clone_size: -
v_call: TRBV7-9
j_call: TRBJ1-1
cdr3_nt: TGTGCCAGCAGCTTAGAAGTCAGATCTGAAGCTTTCTTT
cdr3_aa: CASSLEVRSEAFF

d_call: TRBD1
clone_size: -
v_call: TRBV9
j_call: TRBJ1-2
cdr3_nt: TGTGCCAGCAGCGTCCGGGACAGGGGCGCTCCCAACTATGGCTACACCTTC
cdr3_aa: CASSVRDRGAPNYGYTF

d_call: TRBD1
clone_size: few
v_call: TRBV14
j_call: TRBJ1-2
cdr3_nt: TGTGCCAGCAGCCCGACAGGGGGCATAGGAAGCTATGGCTACACCTTC
cdr3_aa: CASSPTGGIGSYGYTF

d_call: -
clone_size: -
v_call: TRBV30
j_call: TRBJ1-2
cdr3_nt: TGTGCCTGGAGTAGGGAACCTTTCTATGGCTACACCTTC
cdr3_aa: CAWSREPFYGYTF

d_call: -
clone_size: -
v_call: TRBV2
j_call: TRBJ1-4
cdr3_nt: TGTGCCAGCAGTGATCGGGGAGCAACTAATGAAAAACTGTTTTTT
cdr3_aa: CASSDRGATNEKLFF

d_call: -
clone_size: -
v_call: TRBV30
j_call: TRBJ2-3
cdr3_nt: TGTGCCTGGAGTGTACGGGGCCCAGGGAGAGTAGATACGCAGTATTTT
cdr3_aa: CAWSVRGPGRVDTQYF

d_call: TRBD2
clone_size: -
v_call: TRBV13
j_call: TRBJ2-4
cdr3_nt: TGTGCCAGCAGCTTAGGACTAACGGGGGGCATTCAGTACTTC
cdr3_aa: CASSLGLTGGIQYF

d_call: -
clone_size: -
v_call: TRBV29-1
j_call: TRBJ1-2
cdr3_nt: TGCAGCGTCGCGAGAAACGGGCTCCAAGTGTACTATGGCTACACCTTC
cdr3_aa: CSVARNGLQVYYGYTF

d_call: -
clone_size: -
v_call: TRBV6-5
j_call: TRBJ1-6
cdr3_nt: TGTGCCAGCAGTTACGCAGGGACCAATTCACCCCTCCACTTT
cdr3_aa: CASSYAGTNSPLHF

d_call: -
clone_size: few
v_call: TRBV5-6
j_call: TRBJ1-6
cdr3_nt: TGTGCCAGCACCCACCCTGGAAGGAATAATTCACCCCTCCACTTT
cdr3_aa: CASTHPGRNNSPLHF

d_call: -
clone_size: -
v_call: TRBV30
j_call: TRBJ2-7
cdr3_nt: TGTGCCTGGAGTGTACAACGATGGGGCGAGCAGTACTTC
cdr3_aa: CAWSVQRWGEQYF

d_call: TRBD2
clone_size: few
v_call: TRBV4-2
j_call: TRBJ2-1
cdr3_nt: TGTGCCAGCAGCCAAGCTGGTAGCGGGGGGGCAGGGCAGTTCTTC
cdr3_aa: CASSQAGSGGAGQFF

d_call: -
clone_size: many
v_call: TRBV5-1
j_call: TRBJ2-1
cdr3_nt: TGCGCCAGCAGCTTGCCCCAGGGCGCCAATGAGCAGTTCTTC
cdr3_aa: CASSLPQGANEQFF

d_call: TRBD2
clone_size: -
v_call: TRBV5-4
j_call: TRBJ2-2
cdr3_nt: TGTGCCAGCAGCGTGGGACTAGTCCCCGGGGAGCTGTTTTTT
cdr3_aa: CASSVGLVPGELFF

d_call: TRBD1
clone_size: many
v_call: TRBV9
j_call: TRBJ1-2
cdr3_nt: TGTGCCAGCAGCGTTTCCGGGACAGGGGATGGTGGCTACACCTTC
cdr3_aa: CASSVSGTGDGGYTF

d_call: -
clone_size: -
v_call: TRBV5-1
j_call: TRBJ2-3
cdr3_nt: TGCGCCAGCAGCTTGGCTTCTGGCACAGATACGCAGTATTTT
cdr3_aa: CASSLASGTDTQYF

d_call: TRBD1
clone_size: -
v_call: TRBV7-3
j_call: TRBJ2-3
cdr3_nt: TGTGCCAGCAGCTTAGGACAGGGAACTAGCACAGATACGCAGTATTTT
cdr3_aa: CASSLGQGTSTDTQYF

d_call: TRBD1
clone_size: few
v_call: TRBV29-1
j_call: TRBJ1-5
cdr3_nt: TGCAGCGTTGGAACCCAGGGGGCCTCGGGTCAGCCCCAGCATTTT
cdr3_aa: CSVGTQGASGQPQHF

d_call: -
clone_size: few
v_call: TRBV9
j_call: TRBJ2-1
cdr3_nt: TGTGCCAGCAGCGTAGTGGGAACAACAGTATACAATGAGCAGTTCTTC
cdr3_aa: CASSVVGTTVYNEQFF

d_call: TRBD2
clone_size: few
v_call: TRBV7-9
j_call: TRBJ2-1
cdr3_nt: TGTGCCAGCAGCTCCGGACTAGCGGAGCACAATGAGCAGTTCTTC
cdr3_aa: CASSSGLAEHNEQFF

d_call: -
clone_size: few
v_call: TRBV6-1
j_call: TRBJ1-2
cdr3_nt: TGTGCCAGCAGTGTGGGGAGGCAAGGTGGCTACACCTTC
cdr3_aa: CASSVGRQGGYTF

d_call: -
clone_size: many
v_call: TRBV30
j_call: TRBJ1-1
cdr3_nt: TGTGCCTGGAGTGTACGTCCGGGACGGGCTTTCTTT
cdr3_aa: CAWSVRPGRAFF

d_call: TRBD2
clone_size: -
v_call: TRBV2
j_call: TRBJ2-1
cdr3_nt: TGTGCCAGCAGCCCTAGCGGGAAAACCTACAATGAGCAGTTCTTC
cdr3_aa: CASSPSGKTYNEQFF

d_call: -
clone_size: -
v_call: TRBV5-1
j_call: TRBJ2-2
cdr3_nt: TGCGCCAGCAGCTTTACAGCGAACACCGGGGAGCTGTTTTTT
cdr3_aa: CASSFTANTGELFF

d_call: TRBD1
clone_size: -
v_call: TRBV29-1
j_call: TRBJ1-3
cdr3_nt: TGCAGCGTTGGGGCAGGGGGAGGAAACACCATATATTTT
cdr3_aa: CSVGAGGGNTIYF

d_call: -
clone_size: many
v_call: TRBV7-9
j_call: TRBJ2-7
cdr3_nt: TGTGCCAGCAGCTTTTCCAGGGACACCTACGAGCAGTACTTC
cdr3_aa: CASSFSRDTYEQYF

d_call: TRBD1
clone_size: -
v_call: TRBV18
j_call: TRBJ1-1
cdr3_nt: TGTGCCAGCTCACCGGCAGGGGGGAACACTGAAGCTTTCTTT
cdr3_aa: CASSPAGGNTEAFF

d_call: TRBD1
clone_size: -
v_call: TRBV7-3
j_call: TRBJ1-1
cdr3_nt: TGTGCCAGCAGCTCTGGACAGGGGGTGAAAGCTTTCTTT
cdr3_aa: CASSSGQGVKAFF

d_call: TRBD1
clone_size: -
v_call: TRBV19
j_call: TRBJ1-5
cdr3_nt: TGTGCCAGCCGAAGGGGACAGTATAGCAATCAGCCCCAGCATTTT
cdr3_aa: CASRRGQYSNQPQHF

d_call: -
clone_size: -
v_call: TRBV9
j_call: TRBJ2-3
cdr3_nt: TGTGCCAGCAGCCCCGGACCATTCACAGATACGCAGTATTTT
cdr3_aa: CASSPGPFTDTQYF

d_call: -
clone_size: -
v_call: TRBV5-4
j_call: TRBJ2-3
cdr3_nt: TGTGCCAGCCTTCCCCGCGGAGAGCCTAATACGCAGTATTTT
cdr3_aa: CASLPRGEPNTQYF

d_call: -
clone_size: -
v_call: TRBV9
j_call: TRBJ2-1
cdr3_nt: TGTGCCAGCAGCCTAGAAGGGGGATCCTACAATGAGCAGTTCTTC
cdr3_aa: CASSLEGGSYNEQFF

d_call: -
clone_size: few
v_call: TRBV18
j_call: TRBJ2-5
cdr3_nt: TGTGCCAGCTCACCCCAGCGGGAGACCCAGTACTTC
cdr3_aa: CASSPQRETQYF

d_call: -
clone_size: many
v_call: TRBV4-1
j_call: TRBJ1-1
cdr3_nt: TGCGCCAGCAGCCAAGACCGAACCGGGGCCAGGGGTCGGGCTTTCTTT
cdr3_aa: CASSQDRTGARGRAFF

d_call: -
clone_size: few
v_call: TRBV7-3
j_call: TRBJ2-3
cdr3_nt: TGTGCCAGCAGGCCGAGGAGGGGAAGCACAGATACGCAGTATTTT
cdr3_aa: CASRPRRGSTDTQYF

d_call: -
clone_size: few
v_call: TRBV5-1
j_call: TRBJ2-7
cdr3_nt: TGCGCCAGCACGCTCTCTGGGTCGCGGGAGCAGTACTTC
cdr3_aa: CASTLSGSREQYF

d_call: TRBD1
clone_size: few
v_call: TRBV6-6
j_call: TRBJ1-1
cdr3_nt: TGTGCCAGCAGTTACGAGGACAGGGGCACTGAAGCTTTCTTT
cdr3_aa: CASSYEDRGTEAFF

d_call: -
clone_size: -
v_call: TRBV6-5
j_call: TRBJ2-7
cdr3_nt: TGTGCCAGCAGTTACGATGGGGGAAGGGGTATCTACGAGCAGTACTTC
cdr3_aa: CASSYDGGRGIYEQYF

d_call: -
clone_size: -
v_call: TRBV6-5
j_call: TRBJ1-1
cdr3_nt: TGTGCCAGCAGAGACCGGGCCACCGGTTACACTGAAGCTTTCTTT
cdr3_aa: CASRDRATGYTEAFF

d_call: -
clone_size: few
v_call: TRBV14
j_call: TRBJ1-4
cdr3_nt: TGTGCCAGCAGCGGACGACTTGGTATCAGTGAAAAACTGTTTTTT
cdr3_aa: CASSGRLGISEKLFF

d_call: TRBD2
clone_size: -
v_call: TRBV9
j_call: TRBJ2-7
cdr3_nt: TGTGCCAGCAGCGTAGGGGCGGGAGGGCGCTCCTACGAGCAGTACTTC
cdr3_aa: CASSVGAGGRSYEQYF

d_call: TRBD1
clone_size: few
v_call: TRBV29-1
j_call: TRBJ1-5
cdr3_nt: TGCAGCGTGGGACAGGGGACCAATCAGCCCCAGCATTTT
cdr3_aa: CSVGQGTNQPQHF

d_call: -
clone_size: few
v_call: TRBV5-5
j_call: TRBJ2-3
cdr3_nt: TGTGCCAGCAGCTTGACAGATACGCAGTATTTT
cdr3_aa: CASSLTDTQYF

d_call: -
clone_size: -
v_call: TRBV6-1
j_call: TRBJ2-2
cdr3_nt: TGTGCCAGCAGGCGACTCGACACCGGGGAGCTGTTTTTT
cdr3_aa: CASRRLDTGELFF

d_call: TRBD2
clone_size: few
v_call: TRBV5-4
j_call: TRBJ2-3
cdr3_nt: TGTGCCAGCAGCCCGGGACTAGCGGGGTCTACAGATACGCAGTATTTT
cdr3_aa: CASSPGLAGSTDTQYF

d_call: -
clone_size: -
v_call: TRBV6-5
j_call: TRBJ2-2
cdr3_nt: TGTGCCAGCAGATCGATCACCGGGGAGCTGTTTTTT
cdr3_aa: CASRSITGELFF

d_call: TRBD1
clone_size: -
v_call: TRBV5-6
j_call: TRBJ2-7
cdr3_nt: TGTGCCAGCAGCTTGGTTGGGGACAGGGACTCCTACGAGCAGTACTTC
cdr3_aa: CASSLVGDRDSYEQYF